The 12 T cell receptor beta chains in this list originate from one sample, sequenced in a study of technical replicates of blood from a few donors. The method was immunoSEQ multiplex PCR; TCRdb's version includes in-frame clones alone and lacks a portion of them. The sample carries around 83,000 clones, about 93% recorded once. The sequencing input was T cells isolated from PBMCs. Receptors were obtained from a human donor in good health.

The chain combines TRBV29-1 with TRBJ1-1; 8 nucleotides align to TRBD1. Germline V gene lookup returns CDR1 SQVTM and CDR2 ANQGSEA. Germline trimming cut 6 bases from V and 12 bases from J; bases unmatched to any gene: 12. CDR3 size: 12 residues. The CDR3 sequence is CSVRDRSFKTFF. For the CDR3, the DNA is TGCAGCGTAAGGGACAGGTCCTTTAAAACTTTCTTT.

CDR3 sequence reads: CSVDSGTTYGYTF. In nucleotides, the CDR3 is TGCAGCGTTGACTCTGGGACAACGTATGGCTACACCTTC. V and J are TRBV29-1 and TRBJ1-2, with D perhaps matching TRBD1 (6 bases). Germline CDR1 is SQVTM and CDR2 is ANQGSEA. The V gene lost 3 bases and the J gene lost 5 bases, with 13 bases spanning the gap. This CDR3 spans 13 amino acids.

The rearrangement links TRBV5-8 to TRBJ1-3; D remains ambiguous. CDR3 length: 12 amino acids. The germline V gene has CDR1 SGHTS and CDR2 YDEGEE. V lost 0 bases and J 6 bases, leaving 4 bases between the germline ends. The CDR3 sequence: CASSLGQNTIYF. The CDR3 DNA follows: TGTGCCAGCAGCTTGGGTCAAAACACCATATATTTT.

J is TRBJ2-1 and V is TRBV19; 10 bases fit TRBD1. With 4 bases clipped from V and 6 bases from J, the junction kept 12 bases outside the gene matches. The germline gives CDR1 LNHDA, CDR2 SQIVND (reference sequence). This CDR3 has 17 amino acids. The CDR3 here is CASSRIETGGPLNEQFF. In DNA, the CDR3 is TGTGCCAGTAGTAGAATCGAGACAGGGGGCCCACTCAATGAGCAGTTCTTC.

The chain uses TRBV2 and TRBJ2-1; a weak D match, TRBD1 (7 bases). The CDR3 covers 18 residues. The V gene lost 1 base and the J gene lost 0 bases, with 16 bases spanning the gap. Germline CDR1 SNHLY, CDR2 FYNNEI. Here the CDR3 DNA reads TGTGCCAGCAGTGAAGAAGGGGGCGGGATAAGCTCCTACAATGAGCAGTTCTTC. This translates into CASSEEGGGISSYNEQFF.

The rearrangement joins TRBV30 to TRBJ1-6; D not resolved. V gave up 4 bases and J gave up 3 bases, with 10 bases separating them. The CDR3 sequence is 14 residues long. From germline, CDR1 is GTSNPN and CDR2 SVGIG (reference sequence). The CDR3 loop is CAWTRGSYNSPLHF. The CDR3, as DNA: TGTGCCTGGACCCGCGGGAGCTATAATTCACCCCTCCACTTT.

The CDR3 sequence is CASSGRGITEAFF. The CDR3, as DNA: TGTGCCAGCAGCGGGCGGGGGATCACTGAAGCTTTCTTT. The chain employs TRBV7-2 and TRBJ1-1, with D tentatively TRBD1 (5 bases). The CDR3 loop spans 13 amino acids. Trimming cost V 5 bases and J 4 bases, with 11 bases left between them. Looked up from germline, CDR1 is SGHTA and CDR2 is FQGNSA. Supplemented by reference TRBV7-2 and TRBJ1-1, the full variable domain reads GAGVSQSPSNKVTEKGKDVELRCDPISGHTALYWYRQSLGQGLEFLIYFQGNSAPDKSGLPSDRFSAERTGGSVSTLTIQRTQQEDSAVYLCASSGRGITEAFFGQGTRLTVV.

This clone was observed once. The V call is TRBV2, the J call TRBJ2-7; TRBD2 matches at 8 bases. V lost 10 bases and J lost 3; bases outside the gene matches: 11. Germline values: CDR1 SNHLY, CDR2 FYNNEI. This CDR3 is 14 amino acids long. In DNA form, the CDR3 reads TGTGCCACAAGGACGGGAGGGCCGATCTACGAGCAGTACTTC. Translated: CATRTGGPIYEQYF. Together with reference TRBV2 and TRBJ2-7, the CDR3 gives the full variable domain: EPEVTQTPSHQVTQMGQEVILRCVPISNHLYFYWYRQILGQKVEFLVSFYNNEISEKSEIFDDQFSVERPDGSNFTLKIRSTKLEDSAMYFCATRTGGPIYEQYFGPGTRLTVT.

CDR3 loop: CSALSAPYGARRYSGANVLTF. CDR3 sequence (DNA): TGCAGCGCCCTCTCCGCCCCGTATGGCGCTAGAAGGTACTCTGGGGCCAACGTCCTGACTTTC. The V gene is TRBV29-1, the J gene TRBJ2-6, with D unclear. Deletions cut 7 bases from V and 0 bases from J, with 31 bases between. Germline-derived CDR1 and CDR2 are SQVTM and ANQGSEA. This CDR3 comprises 21 residues.

The chain recombines TRBV6-5 with TRBJ1-4; D is undetermined. Trimming took off 8 bases at V and 8 bases at J, with 12 bases between the two ends. The CDR3 has 12 amino acids. CDR1 is MNHEY, CDR2 SVGAGI, per germline. CDR3: CASSETGEKLFF. DNA of the CDR3: TGTGCCAGCTCGGAGACGGGAGAAAAACTGTTTTTT.

The CDR3 nucleotides read TGTGCCAGCACCCAGGCGTCAGATACGCAGTATTTT. This encodes CASTQASDTQYF. The chain employs TRBV28 and TRBJ2-3, with no clear D. CDR3 length equals 12 residues. CDR1 is MDHEN and CDR2 is SYDVKM in the germline V gene. Trimming removed 7 bases at V and 4 bases at J, with 9 bases between.

The chain recombines TRBV9 with TRBJ2-7; D ambiguous. CDR1 is SGDLS, CDR2 YYNGEE, per germline. The CDR3 spans 17 residues. The germline V and J ends were trimmed by 3 bases and 2 bases, with 21 bases remaining between them. The CDR3 sequence is CASSATRLDVRPYEQYF. DNA of the CDR3: TGTGCCAGCAGCGCAACCCGACTCGACGTCCGGCCCTACGAGCAGTACTTC.